This T cell receptor beta chain was recovered during a study of blood T cell repertoires in COVID-19. Study processing details: Researchers report that nucleated cell counts were estimated from reference gene primer amplification. Profiling relied on immunoSEQ multiplex PCR, and the TCRdb table lists in-frame clones only, not all of them. V and J calls and clone size are as listed in that table; D and trimming were resolved from the DNA. The table lists about 96,000 clones, roughly 90% of them singletons. CDR1 is GTSNPN and CDR2 is SVGIG in the germline V gene (reference sequence). Trimming removed 4 bases from V and 0 bases from J, with 13 bases in between. This CDR3 comprises 15 residues.

The clonotype comes from a human donor with COVID-19, enrolled during active disease. The donor label of this sample is uncertain. This chain joins TRBV30 and TRBJ2-1; D is perhaps TRBD2 (6 bases). Material for sequencing was peripheral blood. DNA of the CDR3: TGTGCCTGGACCCCGACTAGGAGCTCCTACAATGAGCAGTTCTTC. Amino acids: CAWTPTRSSYNEQFF. Full variable domain (missing parts from reference TRBV30 and TRBJ2-1): SQTIHQWPATLVQPVGSPLSLECTVEGTSNPNLYWYRQAAGRGLQLLFYSVGIGQISSEVPQNLSASRPQDRQFILSSKKLLLSDSGFYLCAWTPTRSSYNEQFFGPGTRLTVL.